The TCR beta chain under discussion was sequenced for a study of CD8 T cells in Susac syndrome. Reverse transcription of roughly 0.45 to 1 ug RNA was carried out with random hexamers. It was immunoSEQ multiplex PCR that amplified TCR beta CDR3 across 54 Vbeta and 13 Jbeta. Via MiXCR, TCRdb re-called the immunoSEQ multiplex PCR reads, giving one row per CDR3 protein. The sample lists more than 65,000 distinct CDR3 sequences, around 93% seen once, with over 0.2% in the top ten. CDR1 is SGHDN, CDR2 FVKESK, per germline. V gave up 4 bases and J gave up 4 bases, with 8 bases separating them. The CDR3 extends over 13 amino acids.

The specimen sequenced was CD8+ T cells from PBMCs. The rearrangement joins TRBV14 to TRBJ2-1, with D uncertain. The origin of this receptor is a human donor in good health. CDR3: CASSPGRYNEQFF. In DNA form, the CDR3 reads TGTGCCAGCAGCCCCGGACGGTACAATGAGCAGTTCTTC.